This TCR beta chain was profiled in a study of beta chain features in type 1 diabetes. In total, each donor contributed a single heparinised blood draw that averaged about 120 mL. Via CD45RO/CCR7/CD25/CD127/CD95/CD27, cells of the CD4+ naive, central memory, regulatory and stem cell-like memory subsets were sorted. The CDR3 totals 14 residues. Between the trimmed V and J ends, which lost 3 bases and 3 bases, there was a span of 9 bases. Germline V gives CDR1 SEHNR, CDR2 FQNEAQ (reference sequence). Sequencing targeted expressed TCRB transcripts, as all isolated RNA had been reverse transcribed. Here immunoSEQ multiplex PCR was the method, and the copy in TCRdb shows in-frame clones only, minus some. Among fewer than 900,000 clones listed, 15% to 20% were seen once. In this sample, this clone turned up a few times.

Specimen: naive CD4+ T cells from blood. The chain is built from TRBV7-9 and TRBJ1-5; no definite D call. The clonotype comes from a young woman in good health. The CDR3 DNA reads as TGTGCCAGCAGCTTTCTGGGCCACAATCAGCCCCAGCATTTT. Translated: CASSFLGHNQPQHF.